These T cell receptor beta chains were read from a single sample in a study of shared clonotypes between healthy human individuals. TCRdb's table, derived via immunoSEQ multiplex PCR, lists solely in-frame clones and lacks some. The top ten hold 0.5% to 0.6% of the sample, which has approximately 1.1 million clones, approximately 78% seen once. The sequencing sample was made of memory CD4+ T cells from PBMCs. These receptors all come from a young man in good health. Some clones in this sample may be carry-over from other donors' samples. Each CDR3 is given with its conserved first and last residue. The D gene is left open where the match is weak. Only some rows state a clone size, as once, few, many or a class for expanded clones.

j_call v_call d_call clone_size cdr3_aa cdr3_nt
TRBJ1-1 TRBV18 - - CASSPRSDTEAFF TGTGCCAGCTCACCACGGAGCGACACTGAAGCTTTCTTT
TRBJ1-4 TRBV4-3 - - CASSHPGGTREKLFF TGCGCCAGCAGCCACCCTGGCGGGACGAGAGAAAAACTGTTTTTT
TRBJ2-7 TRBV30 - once CAWSNVERPPPYEQYF TGTGCCTGGAGTAACGTGGAGCGGCCGCCCCCCTACGAGCAGTACTTC
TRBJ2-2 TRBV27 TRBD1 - CASSLGTGGRGTGELFF TGTGCCAGCAGTTTGGGGACAGGAGGACGGGGAACCGGGGAGCTGTTTTTT
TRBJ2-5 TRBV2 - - CASSERRPSGETQYF TGTGCCAGCAGTGAGCGGAGGCCGTCGGGGGAGACCCAGTACTTC
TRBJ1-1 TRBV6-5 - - CASSYRDNTEAFF TGTGCCAGCAGTTATAGGGATAACACTGAAGCTTTCTTT
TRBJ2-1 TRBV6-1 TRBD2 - CASRRPTSGVNEQFF TGTGCCAGTAGACGACCCACTAGCGGGGTAAATGAGCAGTTCTTC
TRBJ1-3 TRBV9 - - CASSVSGIISGNTIYF TGTGCCAGCAGCGTAAGTGGGATTATCTCTGGAAACACCATATATTTT
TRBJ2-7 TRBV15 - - CATSRVGGGNYEQYF TGTGCCACCAGCAGAGTAGGAGGGGGCAACTACGAGCAGTACTTC
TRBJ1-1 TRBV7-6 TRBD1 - CASSLQGANVNTEAFF TGTGCCAGCAGCTTGCAGGGGGCGAATGTAAATACTGAAGCTTTCTTT
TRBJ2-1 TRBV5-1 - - CASSLVSTGTYNEQFF TGCGCCAGCAGCTTGGTATCGACAGGCACCTACAATGAGCAGTTCTTC
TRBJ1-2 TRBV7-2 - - CASSLDLYGYTF TGTGCCAGCAGCCTGGACCTCTATGGCTACACCTTC
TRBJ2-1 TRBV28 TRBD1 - CASRLGTGRSYNEQFF TGTGCCAGCAGACTTGGGACAGGGCGCTCCTACAATGAGCAGTTCTTC
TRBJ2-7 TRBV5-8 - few CASSLVGAGPYSYEQYF TGTGCCAGCAGCTTGGTTGGGGCGGGACCCTACTCCTACGAGCAGTACTTC
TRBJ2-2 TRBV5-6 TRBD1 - CASSLRQGNTGELFF TGTGCCAGCAGCCTGCGACAGGGGAACACCGGGGAGCTGTTTTTT
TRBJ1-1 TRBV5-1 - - CASSELGQNTEAFF TGCGCCAGCAGCGAGCTAGGTCAGAACACTGAAGCTTTCTTT
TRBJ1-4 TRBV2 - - CASIGWTNEKLFF TGTGCCAGCATAGGTTGGACCAATGAAAAACTGTTTTTT
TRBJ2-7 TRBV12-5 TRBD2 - CASGWRAGLAGGVKVFKAYEQYF TGTGCTAGTGGTTGGAGGGCGGGACTAGCGGGAGGAGTGAAGGTTTTCAAGGCCTACGAGCAGTACTTC
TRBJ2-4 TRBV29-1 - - CSVERPDSGAKNIQYF TGCAGCGTTGAAAGGCCAGACTCTGGGGCCAAAAACATTCAGTACTTC
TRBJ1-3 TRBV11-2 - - CASSSGLSQGNTIYF TGTGCCAGCAGCTCTGGACTCTCCCAGGGAAACACCATATATTTT
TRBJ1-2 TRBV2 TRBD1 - CASSFYQGAYNYGYTF TGTGCCAGCAGTTTCTATCAGGGGGCATATAACTATGGCTACACCTTC
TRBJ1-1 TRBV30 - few CAWSPRGPLSTEAFF TGTGCCTGGAGCCCCCGGGGGCCCCTGAGCACTGAAGCTTTCTTT
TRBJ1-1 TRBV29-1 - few CSVERRLNTEAFF TGCAGCGTTGAAAGACGGCTGAACACTGAAGCTTTCTTT
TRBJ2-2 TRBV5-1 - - CASSWGLNTGELFF TGCGCCAGCAGCTGGGGTCTTAACACCGGGGAGCTGTTTTTT
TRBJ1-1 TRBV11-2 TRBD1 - CASSLDPGQGKAEAFF TGTGCCAGCAGCTTAGACCCGGGACAGGGAAAGGCTGAAGCTTTCTTT
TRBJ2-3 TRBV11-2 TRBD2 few CASSYVAGVSTDTQYF TGTGCCAGCAGCTACGTAGCGGGAGTGAGCACAGATACGCAGTATTTT
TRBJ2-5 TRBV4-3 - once CASSRYPKIQETQYF TGCGCCAGCAGCCGATACCCAAAGATCCAAGAGACCCAGTACTTC
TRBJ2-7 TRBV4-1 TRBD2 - CASSQGLAGMMEQYF TGCGCCAGCAGCCAGGGTTTAGCGGGAATGATGGAGCAGTACTTC
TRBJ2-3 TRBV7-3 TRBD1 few CASSSGTGVADTQYF TGTGCCAGCAGCTCCGGGACAGGGGTTGCGGATACGCAGTATTTT
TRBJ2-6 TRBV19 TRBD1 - CASSLTGVPSSGANVLTF TGTGCCAGTAGCCTTACAGGGGTTCCCTCCTCTGGGGCCAACGTCCTGACTTTC
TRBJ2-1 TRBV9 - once CASSVAGDGSYNEQFF TGTGCCAGCAGCGTAGCGGGGGATGGGTCCTACAATGAGCAGTTCTTC
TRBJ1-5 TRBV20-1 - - CSARYGQPQHF TGCAGTGCTAGATATGGACAGCCCCAGCATTTT
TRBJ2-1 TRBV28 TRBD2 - CASSSLAASSYNEQFF TGTGCCAGCAGTTCACTAGCGGCCAGCTCCTACAATGAGCAGTTCTTC
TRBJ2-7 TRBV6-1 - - CASSSGRYEQYF TGTGCCAGCTCTTCAGGGCGCTACGAGCAGTACTTC
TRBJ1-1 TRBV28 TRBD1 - CASSARTGRFGTEAFF TGTGCCAGCAGCGCCCGGACAGGGAGATTTGGTACTGAAGCTTTCTTT
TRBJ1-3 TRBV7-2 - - CASSPRAPDSGNTIYF TGTGCCAGCAGCCCCAGGGCACCCGACTCTGGAAACACCATATATTTT
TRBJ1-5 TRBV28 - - CASSPPRGSNQPQHF TGTGCCAGCAGTCCGCCCAGGGGTTCCAATCAGCCCCAGCATTTT
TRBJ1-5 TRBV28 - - CASSLLGADQPQHF TGTGCCAGCAGTTTATTGGGGGCGGATCAGCCCCAGCATTTT
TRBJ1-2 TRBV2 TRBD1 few CASRRQGFGYTF TGTGCCAGCCGTCGACAGGGGTTCGGCTACACCTTC
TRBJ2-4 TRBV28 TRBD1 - CASSVGTASKNIQYF TGTGCCAGCAGTGTGGGGACAGCTTCCAAAAACATTCAGTACTTC
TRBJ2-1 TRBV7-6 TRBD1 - CASSALGQGPPYNEQFF TGTGCCAGCAGCGCTTTAGGACAGGGCCCACCCTACAATGAGCAGTTCTTC
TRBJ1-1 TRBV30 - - CAWSAGADEAFF TGTGCCTGGAGTGCCGGAGCCGATGAAGCTTTCTTT
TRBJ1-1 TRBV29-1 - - CSVDYPNTDEAFF TGCAGCGTTGATTACCCAAACACGGATGAAGCTTTCTTT
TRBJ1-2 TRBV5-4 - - CASRLGGSGTGYTF TGTGCCAGCAGGCTGGGTGGGTCCGGAACTGGCTACACCTTC
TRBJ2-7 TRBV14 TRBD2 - CASSQGGRSGEQYF TGTGCCAGCAGCCAAGGCGGGAGGAGCGGCGAGCAGTACTTC
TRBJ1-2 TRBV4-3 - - CASSQDLDGYGYTF TGCGCCAGCAGCCAAGATCTGGACGGCTATGGCTACACCTTC
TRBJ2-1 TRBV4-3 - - CASSRPGGTVDEQFF TGCGCCAGCAGCCGGCCCGGTGGGACTGTCGATGAGCAGTTCTTC